This is a list of T cell receptor beta chains from one sample in a study of regulatory T cells in long-lasting Graves disease. TCRdb re-analysed the multiplex PCR reads in MiXCR, keeping a single row per CDR3 protein. This table has 400,000 or so distinct CDR3 sequences, around 22% appearing once. Sequencing was performed on peripheral blood mononuclear cells (PBMCs), taken when the disease was refractory, from a patient treated with antithyroid drugs. The receptors derive from a female donor with Graves disease. CDR3s include the opening cysteine and the closing phenylalanine or tryptophan.

V	J	CDR3
TRBV5-1	TRBJ2-3	CASSYAKSTDTQYF
TRBV7-3	TRBJ1-2	CASRFPRGLAYGYTF
TRBV10-3	TRBJ1-5	CAITDGNQPQHF
TRBV4-3	TRBJ2-6	CASSQDRGSSGANVLTF
TRBV5-1	TRBJ2-7	CASKREATSWEQYF
TRBV6-4	TRBJ1-1	CASSYGGNEAFF
TRBV20-1	TRBJ1-2	CSAADRHYGYTF
TRBV27	TRBJ2-5	CASSLSSARRNQYF
TRBV2	TRBJ2-5	CASLGLAGQETQYF
TRBV7-8	TRBJ2-7	CASSPLQGVNEQYF
TRBV11-2	TRBJ1-2	CASSFGVTRGYTF
TRBV12-5	TRBJ1-2	CASALADGDYGYTF
TRBV20-1	TRBJ2-7	CSATGTLGGEQYF
TRBV28	TRBJ1-5	CASRHQGSSQPQHF
TRBV27	TRBJ2-2	CASSFSGRTGELFF
TRBV12-3/TRBV12-4	TRBJ1-1	CASSHGSGTEAFF
TRBV6-1	TRBJ2-5	CASSATGGRETQYF
TRBV11-2	TRBJ2-7	CASSLAFRGHEQYF
TRBV3-1	TRBJ2-1	CASSLGPHNEQFF
TRBV2	TRBJ2-2	CASSLATGDTGELFF
TRBV28	TRBJ2-7	CASSIGASGTYEQHF
TRBV7-2	TRBJ2-5	CASSLPSALWATQYF
TRBV2	TRBJ2-2	CASSEPEVGTGNTGELFF
TRBV28	TRBJ2-6	CASSLSSGEGYGSGANVLTF
TRBV7-2	TRBJ1-1	CASSSGQPGTEAFF
TRBV30	TRBJ2-7	CARAAGRGYEQYF
TRBV19	TRBJ1-5	CASSIESGRSNQPQHF
TRBV27	TRBJ1-6	CASSFAGRGHNSPLHF
TRBV19	TRBJ1-2	CASNAGSGYTF
TRBV14	TRBJ2-7	CASSLIKLAGVPYEQYF
TRBV28	TRBJ1-4	CASSPLWGASEKLFF
TRBV29-1	TRBJ1-3	CSVVRGQGNTIYF
TRBV6-1	TRBJ2-7	CATQLITGTENYEQYF
TRBV19	TRBJ1-2	CASSPYGLDRPYGYTF
TRBV9	TRBJ1-4	CASSVGGGTVNEKLFF
TRBV30	TRBJ1-5	CAWSSTSNQPQHF
TRBV11-2	TRBJ2-7	CASSYKGQGRNEQYF
TRBV20-1	TRBJ2-7	CSARTQVGRGEQYF
TRBV28	TRBJ1-5	CASLRGNQPQHF
TRBV29-1	TRBJ1-1	CSGLNRGGTEAFF
TRBV20-1	TRBJ2-6	CSAGGGSSSGANVLTF